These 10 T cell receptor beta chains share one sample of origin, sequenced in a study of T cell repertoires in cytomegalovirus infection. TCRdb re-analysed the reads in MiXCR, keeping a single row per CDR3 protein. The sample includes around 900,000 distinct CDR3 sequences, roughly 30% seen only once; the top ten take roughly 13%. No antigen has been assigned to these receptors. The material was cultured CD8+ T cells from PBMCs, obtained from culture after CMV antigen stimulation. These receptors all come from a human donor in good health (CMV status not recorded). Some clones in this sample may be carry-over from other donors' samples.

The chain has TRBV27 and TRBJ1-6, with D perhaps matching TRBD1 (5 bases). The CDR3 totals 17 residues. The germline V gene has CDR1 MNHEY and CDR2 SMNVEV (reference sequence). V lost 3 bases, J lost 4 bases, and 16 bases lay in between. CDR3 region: CASSFLFSGAYNSPLHF. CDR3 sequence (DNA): TGTGCCAGCAGTTTCCTATTTTCCGGGGCATATAATTCACCCCTCCACTTT.

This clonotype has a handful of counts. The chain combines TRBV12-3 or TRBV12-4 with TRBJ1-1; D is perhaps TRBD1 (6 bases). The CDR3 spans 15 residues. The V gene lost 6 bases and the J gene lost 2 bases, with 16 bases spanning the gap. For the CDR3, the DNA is TGTGCCAGCAGCCCTGCGGGACACATAAACACTGAAGCTTTCTTT. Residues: CASSPAGHINTEAFF.

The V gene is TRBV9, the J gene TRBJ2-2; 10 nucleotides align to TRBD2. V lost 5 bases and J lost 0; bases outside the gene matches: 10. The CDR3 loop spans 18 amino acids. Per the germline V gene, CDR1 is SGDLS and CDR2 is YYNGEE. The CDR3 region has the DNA TGTGCCAGCAGGGGGAGCCCAGCGGGGGGGCCGAACACCGGGGAGCTGTTTTTT. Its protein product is CASRGSPAGGPNTGELFF.

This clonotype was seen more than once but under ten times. The CDR3 nucleotides are TGTGCCAGCAGCCACAATCGGGCTAAGGGGGAAGCTTTCTTT. This codes for CASSHNRAKGEAFF. This sequence joins TRBV28 and TRBJ1-1; weak D call: TRBD1 (5 bases). The germline V and J ends were trimmed by 6 bases and 8 bases, with 19 bases remaining between them. Germline lookup yields CDR1 MDHEN and CDR2 SYDVKM. The CDR3 sequence is 14 residues long.

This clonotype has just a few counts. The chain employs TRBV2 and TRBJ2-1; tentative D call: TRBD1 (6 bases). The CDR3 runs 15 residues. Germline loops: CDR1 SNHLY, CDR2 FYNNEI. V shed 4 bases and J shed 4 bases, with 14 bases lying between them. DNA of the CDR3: TGTGCCAGCAGTGCTACCAGGGGCCCTTACAATGAGCAGTTCTTC. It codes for CASSATRGPYNEQFF.

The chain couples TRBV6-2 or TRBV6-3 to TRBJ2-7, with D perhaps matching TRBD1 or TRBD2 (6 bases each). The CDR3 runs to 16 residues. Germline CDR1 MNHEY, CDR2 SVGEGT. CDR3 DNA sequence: TGTACCAGCAGTCACCCGGGGGCGGGACACCCCTACGAGCAGTACGTC. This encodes CTSSHPGAGHPYEQYV.

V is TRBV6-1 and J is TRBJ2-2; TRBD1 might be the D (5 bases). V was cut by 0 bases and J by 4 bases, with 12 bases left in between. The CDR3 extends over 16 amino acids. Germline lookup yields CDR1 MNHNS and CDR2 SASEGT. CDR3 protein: CASSEALGRGTGELFF. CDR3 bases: TGTGCCAGCAGTGAAGCGTTGGGGCGCGGCACCGGGGAGCTGTTTTTT.

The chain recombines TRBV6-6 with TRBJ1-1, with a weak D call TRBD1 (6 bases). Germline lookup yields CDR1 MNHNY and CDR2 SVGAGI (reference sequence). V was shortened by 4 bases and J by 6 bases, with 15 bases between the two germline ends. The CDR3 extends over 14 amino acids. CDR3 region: CASSSEDGGAEAFF. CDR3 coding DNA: TGTGCCAGCAGTTCCGAGGACGGGGGCGCTGAAGCTTTCTTT.

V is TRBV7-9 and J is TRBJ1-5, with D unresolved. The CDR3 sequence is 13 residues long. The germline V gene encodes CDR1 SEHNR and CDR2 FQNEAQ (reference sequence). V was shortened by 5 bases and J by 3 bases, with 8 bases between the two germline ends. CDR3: CASSRAANQPQHF. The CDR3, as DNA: TGTGCCAGCAGCCGGGCCGCCAATCAGCCCCAGCATTTT. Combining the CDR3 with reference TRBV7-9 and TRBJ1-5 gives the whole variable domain DTGVSQNPRHKITKRGQNVTFRCDPISEHNRLYWYRQTLGQGPEFLTYFQNEAQLEKSRLLSDRFSAERPKGSFSTLEIQRTEQGDSAMYLCASSRAANQPQHFGDGTRLSIL.

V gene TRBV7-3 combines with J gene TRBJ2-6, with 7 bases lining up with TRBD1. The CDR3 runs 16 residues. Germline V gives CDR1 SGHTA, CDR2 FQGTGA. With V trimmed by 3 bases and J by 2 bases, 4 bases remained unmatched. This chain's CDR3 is CASSFPTGPGANVLTF. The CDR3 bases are TGTGCCAGCAGCTTTCCGACAGGGCCTGGGGCCAACGTCCTGACTTTC.